The 11 T cell receptor beta chains in this list originate from one sample, sequenced in a study of T cell repertoires in cytomegalovirus infection. TCRdb reprocessed the reads with MiXCR, giving one entry per CDR3 protein. The data hold hundreds of thousands of distinct CDR3 sequences, with 35% to 45% observed a single time. The sequencing sample was made of PBMCs. The receptors stem from a human donor in good health (CMV status not recorded). Some clones in this sample may be carry-over from other donors' samples.

This clonotype has just a few counts. The CDR3 does not end in the conserved phenylalanine or tryptophan, so this is likely a read error. The gene calls are TRBV6-1 and TRBJ2-6; D ambiguous. Trimming removed 2 bases at V and 1 base at J, with 6 bases between. Per germline, CDR1 MNHNS and CDR2 SASEGT. The CDR3 totals 15 residues. Written as DNA, the CDR3 is TGTGCCAGCAGTGAAAAAAGTTCTGGGGCCAACGTCCTGACTTTA. Protein: CASSEKSSGANVLTL.

Only a few counts were recorded for this clonotype. The rearrangement uses TRBV20-1 and TRBJ1-5, with D possibly being TRBD1 (6 bases). This CDR3 comprises 14 residues. V was pared by 5 bases and J by 2 bases, with 13 bases between. From germline, CDR1 is DFQATT and CDR2 SNEGSKA (reference sequence). Here the CDR3 DNA reads TGCAGTGCTCTTGGGGGGGCCGGCAATCAGCCCCAGCATTTT. Encoded protein: CSALGGAGNQPQHF.

The chain has TRBV20-1 and TRBJ1-4, with TRBD1 matching over 8 bases. Germline assignment: CDR1 DFQATT and CDR2 SNEGSKA (reference sequence). The V and J ends lost 5 bases and 4 bases, in that order; junction bases with no gene match: 3. The CDR3 totals 13 residues. CDR3 in amino acids: CSARQGSNEKLFF. CDR3 coding DNA: TGCAGTGCTCGACAGGGGAGTAATGAAAAACTGTTTTTT.

V usage is TRBV7-2 and J usage is TRBJ1-2, with TRBD1 matching over 9 bases. V lost 2 bases and J lost 5; bases outside the gene matches: 9. Germline CDR1 SGHTA, CDR2 FQGNSA. The CDR3 runs to 16 residues. CDR3 bases: TGTGCCAGCAGCTTATACACAGGGGGCGAGAATTATGGCTACACCTTC. It is translated as CASSLYTGGENYGYTF.

This clonotype was detected once. The conserved closing phenylalanine or tryptophan is absent in this CDR3, likely reflecting a read error. This rearrangement joins TRBV7-1 to TRBJ2-3; TRBD1 is a possible D gene (7 bases). TRBV7-1 is designated an ORF whose function remains uncertain. The CDR3 is 16 amino acids. Trimming removed 6 bases from V and 0 bases from J, with 16 bases in between. CDR3 nucleotides: TGTGCCAGCAGTCTAAGGAGGGGACAGAGCACAGATACGCAGTATTTG. It translates to CASSLRRGQSTDTQYL.

The chain combines TRBV19 with TRBJ1-1, with D perhaps TRBD1 (5 bases). The germline V gene encodes CDR1 LNHDA and CDR2 SQIVND (reference sequence). The ends were cut back, 5 bases at V and 8 bases at J, with 12 bases in the middle. The CDR3 runs 12 residues. Written as DNA, the CDR3 is TGTGCCAGTAGTTCGACAGTAGCCGAAGCTTTCTTT. This gives the protein CASSSTVAEAFF.

This clonotype has a handful of counts. This rearrangement joins TRBV7-8 to TRBJ2-1, with 8 bases that match TRBD2. Trimming removed 2 bases from V and 6 bases from J; junction bases left unmatched: 12. Looked up from germline, CDR1 is SGHVS and CDR2 is FQNEAQ. The CDR3 consists of 17 residues. CDR3 loop: CASSLRAGGESSNEQFF. The CDR3 DNA sequence: TGTGCCAGCAGCTTACGTGCGGGGGGTGAGTCATCCAATGAGCAGTTCTTC.

This clonotype has just a few counts. V gene TRBV30 combines with J gene TRBJ1-4, with TRBD1 matching over 11 bases. Germline-derived CDR1 and CDR2 are GTSNPN and SVGIG (reference sequence). The V segment lost 2 bases and the J segment 8 bases; nucleotides outside the gene matches: 4. The CDR3 runs to 14 residues. The CDR3 DNA reads as TGTGCCTGGAGTCTTGGGACAGGGGGGGAAAAACTGTTTTTT. This codes for CAWSLGTGGEKLFF.

V gene TRBV28 combines with J gene TRBJ2-7; D may be TRBD1 or TRBD2 (5 bases each). The CDR3 extends over 13 amino acids. The germline CDR1 and CDR2 sequences are MDHEN and SYDVKM. V lost 5 bases, J lost 5 bases, and 13 bases lay in between. CDR3 sequence (DNA): TGTGCCAGCAGTATAATGGGACCGCACGAGCAGTACTTC. This encodes CASSIMGPHEQYF.

V usage is TRBV29-1 and J usage is TRBJ1-4, with unresolved D. The CDR3 length is 13 residues. V was shortened by 6 bases and J by 8 bases, with 16 bases between the two germline ends. CDR1 and CDR2 (germline): SQVTM, ANQGSEA. The CDR3 spells CSVGLGRHEKLFF. Written as DNA, the CDR3 is TGCAGCGTAGGTTTAGGGAGGCACGAAAAACTGTTTTTT. The full variable domain, completed using reference TRBV29-1 and TRBJ1-4, is SAVISQKPSRDICQRGTSLTIQCQVDSQVTMMFWYRQQPGQSLTLIATANQGSEATYESGFVIDKFPISRPNLTFSTLTVSNMSPEDSSIYLCSVGLGRHEKLFFGSGTQLSVL.

The V gene is TRBV11-2, the J gene TRBJ2-7; no definite D call. This CDR3 region has 15 residues. Per the germline V gene, CDR1 is SGHAT and CDR2 is FQNNGV. V lost 2 bases, J lost 2 bases, and 13 bases lay in between. For the CDR3, the DNA is TGTGCCAGCAGCTTATCCCGCCTGACAACCTACGAGCAGTACTTC. Its protein is CASSLSRLTTYEQYF.